The text below deals with one T cell receptor (beta chain). The data belong to a study of blood T cell repertoires in COVID-19. Data came from immunoSEQ multiplex PCR; TCRdb stores just in-frame clones and leaves some out. The table shows some 400,000 clones, with 70% to 85% occurring only once. V dropped 1 base and J dropped 6; count of bases not matched to a gene: 6. The CDR3 is 15 residues long. Germline V lookup: CDR1 LGHDT, CDR2 YNNKEL (reference sequence). The chain uses TRBV3-1 (or the pseudogene TRBV3-2) and TRBJ1-2; 9 nucleotides align to TRBD1. Sample: peripheral blood. This sequence was found in a human donor with acute or convalescent COVID-19. The donor label of this sample is uncertain. CDR3 region: CASSQVERTGDGYTF. The DNA for the CDR3 is TGTGCCAGCAGCCAAGTGGAAAGGACAGGGGATGGCTACACCTTC.